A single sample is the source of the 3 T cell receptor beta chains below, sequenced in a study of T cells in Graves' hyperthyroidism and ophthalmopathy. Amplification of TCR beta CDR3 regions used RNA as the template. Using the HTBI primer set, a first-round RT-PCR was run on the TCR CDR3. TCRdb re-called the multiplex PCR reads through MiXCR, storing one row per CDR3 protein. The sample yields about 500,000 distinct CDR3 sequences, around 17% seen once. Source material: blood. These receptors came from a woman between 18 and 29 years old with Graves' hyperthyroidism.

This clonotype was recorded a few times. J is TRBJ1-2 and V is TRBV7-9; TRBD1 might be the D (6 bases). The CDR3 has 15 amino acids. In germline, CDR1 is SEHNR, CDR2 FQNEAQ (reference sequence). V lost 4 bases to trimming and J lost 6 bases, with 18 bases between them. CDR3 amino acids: CASSSKSVGGDGYTF. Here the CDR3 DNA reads TGTGCCAGCAGCTCTAAGTCGGTAGGGGGTGATGGCTACACCTTC. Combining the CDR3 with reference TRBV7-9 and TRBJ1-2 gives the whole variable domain DTGVSQNPRHKITKRGQNVTFRCDPISEHNRLYWYRQTLGQGPEFLTYFQNEAQLEKSRLLSDRFSAERPKGSFSTLEIQRTEQGDSAMYLCASSSKSVGGDGYTFGSGTRLTVV.

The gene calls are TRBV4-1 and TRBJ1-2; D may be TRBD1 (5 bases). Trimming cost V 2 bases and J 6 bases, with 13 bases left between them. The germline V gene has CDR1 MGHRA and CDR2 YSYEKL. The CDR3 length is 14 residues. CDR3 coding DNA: TGCGCCAGCAGCCAACCAGGGACGGCCCATGGCTACACCTTC. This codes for CASSQPGTAHGYTF.

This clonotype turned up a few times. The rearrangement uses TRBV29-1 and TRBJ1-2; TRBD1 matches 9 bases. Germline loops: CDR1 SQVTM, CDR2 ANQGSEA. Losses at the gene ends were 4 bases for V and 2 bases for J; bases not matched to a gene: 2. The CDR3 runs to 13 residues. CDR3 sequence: CSVAGTGNYGYTF. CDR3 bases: TGCAGCGTTGCTGGGACAGGGAACTATGGCTACACCTTC.